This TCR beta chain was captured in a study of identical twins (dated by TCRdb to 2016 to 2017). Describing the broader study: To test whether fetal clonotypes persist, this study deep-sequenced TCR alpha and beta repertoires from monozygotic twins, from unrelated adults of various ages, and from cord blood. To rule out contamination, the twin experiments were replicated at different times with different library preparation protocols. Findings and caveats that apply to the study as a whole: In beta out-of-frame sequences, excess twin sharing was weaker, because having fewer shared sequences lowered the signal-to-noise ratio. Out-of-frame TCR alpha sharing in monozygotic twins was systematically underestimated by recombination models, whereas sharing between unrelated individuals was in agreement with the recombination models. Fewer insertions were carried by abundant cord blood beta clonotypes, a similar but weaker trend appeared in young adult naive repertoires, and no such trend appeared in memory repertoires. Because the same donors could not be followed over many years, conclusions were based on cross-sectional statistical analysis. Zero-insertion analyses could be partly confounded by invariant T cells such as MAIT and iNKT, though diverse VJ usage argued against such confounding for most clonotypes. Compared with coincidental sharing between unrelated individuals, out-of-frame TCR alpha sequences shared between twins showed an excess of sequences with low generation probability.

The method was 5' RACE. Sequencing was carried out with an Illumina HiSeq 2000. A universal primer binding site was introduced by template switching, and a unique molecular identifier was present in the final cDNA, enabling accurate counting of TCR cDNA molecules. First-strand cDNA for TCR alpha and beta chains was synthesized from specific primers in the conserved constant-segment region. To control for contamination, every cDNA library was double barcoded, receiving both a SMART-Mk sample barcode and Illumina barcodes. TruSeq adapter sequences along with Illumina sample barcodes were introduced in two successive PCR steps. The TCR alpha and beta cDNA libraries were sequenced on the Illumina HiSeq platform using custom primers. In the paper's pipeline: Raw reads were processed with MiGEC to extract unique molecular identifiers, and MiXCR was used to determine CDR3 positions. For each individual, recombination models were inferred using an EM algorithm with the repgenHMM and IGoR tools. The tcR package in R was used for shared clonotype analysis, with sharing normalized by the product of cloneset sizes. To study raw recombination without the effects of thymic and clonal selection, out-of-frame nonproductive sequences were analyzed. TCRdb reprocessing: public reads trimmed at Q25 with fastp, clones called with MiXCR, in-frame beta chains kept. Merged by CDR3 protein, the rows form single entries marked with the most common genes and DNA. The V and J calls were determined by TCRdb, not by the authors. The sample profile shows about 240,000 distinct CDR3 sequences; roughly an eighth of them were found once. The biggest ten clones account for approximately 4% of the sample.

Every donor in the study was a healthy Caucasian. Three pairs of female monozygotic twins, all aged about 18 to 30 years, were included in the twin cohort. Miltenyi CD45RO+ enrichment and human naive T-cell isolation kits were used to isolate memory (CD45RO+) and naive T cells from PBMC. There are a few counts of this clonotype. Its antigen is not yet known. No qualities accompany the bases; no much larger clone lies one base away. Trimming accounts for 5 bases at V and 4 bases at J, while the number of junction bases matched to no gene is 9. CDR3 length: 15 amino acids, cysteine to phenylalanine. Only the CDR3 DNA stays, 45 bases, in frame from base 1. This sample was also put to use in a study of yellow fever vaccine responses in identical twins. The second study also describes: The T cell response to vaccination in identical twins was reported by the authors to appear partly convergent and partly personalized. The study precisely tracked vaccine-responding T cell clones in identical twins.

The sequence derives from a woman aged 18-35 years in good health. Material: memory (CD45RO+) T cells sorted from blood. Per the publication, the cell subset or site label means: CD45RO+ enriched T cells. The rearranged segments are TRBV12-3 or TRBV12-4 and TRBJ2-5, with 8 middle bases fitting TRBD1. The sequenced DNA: TGTGCCAGCAGTCAGGGACAGGCGGTTGTAGAGACCCAGTACTTC. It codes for CASSQGQAVVETQYF.